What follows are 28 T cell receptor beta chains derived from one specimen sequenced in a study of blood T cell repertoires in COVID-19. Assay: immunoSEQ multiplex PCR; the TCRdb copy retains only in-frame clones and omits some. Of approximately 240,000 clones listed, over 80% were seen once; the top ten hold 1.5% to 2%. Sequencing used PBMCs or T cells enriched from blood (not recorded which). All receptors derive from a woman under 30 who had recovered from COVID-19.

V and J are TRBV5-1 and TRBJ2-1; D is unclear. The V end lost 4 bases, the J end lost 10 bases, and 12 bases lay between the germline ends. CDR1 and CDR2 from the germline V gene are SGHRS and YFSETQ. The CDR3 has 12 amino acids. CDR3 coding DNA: TGCGCCAGCAGCGCCGACGCCGGGGAGCAGTTCTTC. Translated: CASSADAGEQFF.

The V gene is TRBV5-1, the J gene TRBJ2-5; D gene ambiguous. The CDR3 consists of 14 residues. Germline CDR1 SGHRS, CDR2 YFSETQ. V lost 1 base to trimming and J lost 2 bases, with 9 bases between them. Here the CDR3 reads CASSLFGAQETQYF. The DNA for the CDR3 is TGCGCCAGCAGCTTGTTTGGAGCACAAGAGACCCAGTACTTC.

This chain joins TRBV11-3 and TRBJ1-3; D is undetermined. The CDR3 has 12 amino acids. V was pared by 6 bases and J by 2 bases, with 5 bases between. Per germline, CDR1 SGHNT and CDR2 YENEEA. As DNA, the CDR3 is TGTGCCAGCAGACAGACTGGAAACACCATATATTTT. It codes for CASRQTGNTIYF.

In nucleotides, the CDR3 is TGTGCCAGCAGCTCCGAGGGTTATGGCTACACCTTC. This gives the protein CASSSEGYGYTF. This chain uses TRBV3-1 (or the pseudogene TRBV3-2) with TRBJ1-2; D unresolved. V was cut by 5 bases and J by 5 bases, with 9 bases left in between. Germline CDR1 LGHDT, CDR2 YNNKEL (reference sequence). The CDR3 consists of 12 residues.

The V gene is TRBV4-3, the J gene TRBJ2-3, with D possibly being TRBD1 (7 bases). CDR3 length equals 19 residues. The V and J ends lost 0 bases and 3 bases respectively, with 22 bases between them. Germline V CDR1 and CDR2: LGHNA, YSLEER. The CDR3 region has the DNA TGCGCCAGCAGCCAAGATCTGCCGATGTTGGCAGGGGGGACAGATACGCAGTATTTT. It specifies CASSQDLPMLAGGTDTQYF.

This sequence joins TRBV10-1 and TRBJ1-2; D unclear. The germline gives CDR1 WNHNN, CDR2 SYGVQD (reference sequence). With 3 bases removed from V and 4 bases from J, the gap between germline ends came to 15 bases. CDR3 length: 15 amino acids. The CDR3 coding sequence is TGCGCCAGCAGTGACCGGGCCTCTCGGGGCTATGGCTACACCTTC. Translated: CASSDRASRGYGYTF.

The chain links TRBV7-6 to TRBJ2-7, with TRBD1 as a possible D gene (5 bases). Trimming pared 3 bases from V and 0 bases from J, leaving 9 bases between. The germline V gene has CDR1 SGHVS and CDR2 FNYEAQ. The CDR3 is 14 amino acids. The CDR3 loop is CASSFGDSSYEQYF. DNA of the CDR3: TGTGCCAGCAGCTTCGGAGACAGCTCCTACGAGCAGTACTTC.

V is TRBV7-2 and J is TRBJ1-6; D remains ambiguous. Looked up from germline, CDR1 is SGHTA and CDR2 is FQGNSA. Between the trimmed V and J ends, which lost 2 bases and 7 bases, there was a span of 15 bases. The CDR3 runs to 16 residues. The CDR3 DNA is TGTGCCAGCAGCTTAAGGCCGGCGGAACCAAATTCACCCCTCCACTTT. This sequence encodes CASSLRPAEPNSPLHF. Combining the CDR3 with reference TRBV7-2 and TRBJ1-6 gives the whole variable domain GAGVSQSPSNKVTEKGKDVELRCDPISGHTALYWYRQSLGQGLEFLIYFQGNSAPDKSGLPSDRFSAERTGGSVSTLTIQRTQQEDSAVYLCASSLRPAEPNSPLHFGNGTRLTVT.

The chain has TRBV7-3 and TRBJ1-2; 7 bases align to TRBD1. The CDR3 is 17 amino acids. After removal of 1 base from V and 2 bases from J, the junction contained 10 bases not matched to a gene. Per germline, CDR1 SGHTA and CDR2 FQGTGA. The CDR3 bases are TGTGCCAGCAGCTTAAGAGCCCCTTCGACAGGGAACTATGGCTACACCTTC. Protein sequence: CASSLRAPSTGNYGYTF.

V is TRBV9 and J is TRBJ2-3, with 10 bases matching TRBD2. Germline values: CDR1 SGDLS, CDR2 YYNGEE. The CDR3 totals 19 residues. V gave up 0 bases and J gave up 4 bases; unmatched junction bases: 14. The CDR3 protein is CASSVASSPLAGLSDTQYF. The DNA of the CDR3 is TGTGCCAGCAGCGTAGCTTCGTCTCCACTAGCGGGGCTCTCAGATACGCAGTATTTT.

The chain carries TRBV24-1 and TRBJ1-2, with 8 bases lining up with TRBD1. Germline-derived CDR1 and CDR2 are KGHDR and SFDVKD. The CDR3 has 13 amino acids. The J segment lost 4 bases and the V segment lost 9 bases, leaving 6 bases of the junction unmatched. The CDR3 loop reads CATQGARGYGYTF. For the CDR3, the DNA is TGTGCCACCCAGGGGGCGCGAGGCTATGGCTACACCTTC.

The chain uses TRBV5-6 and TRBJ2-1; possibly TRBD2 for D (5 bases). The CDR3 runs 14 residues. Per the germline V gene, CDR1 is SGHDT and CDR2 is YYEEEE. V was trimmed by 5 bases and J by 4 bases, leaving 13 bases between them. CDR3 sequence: CASRVRGFYNEQFF. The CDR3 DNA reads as TGTGCCAGCAGAGTGCGCGGGTTTTACAATGAGCAGTTCTTC.

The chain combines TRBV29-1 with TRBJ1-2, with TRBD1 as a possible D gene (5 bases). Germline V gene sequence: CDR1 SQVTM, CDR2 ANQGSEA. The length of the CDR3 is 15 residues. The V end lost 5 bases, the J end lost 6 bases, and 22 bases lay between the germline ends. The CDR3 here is CSVKPSVDITDGYTF. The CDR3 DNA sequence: TGCAGCGTTAAACCCTCGGTGGACATAACGGATGGCTACACCTTC. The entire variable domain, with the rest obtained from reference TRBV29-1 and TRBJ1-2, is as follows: SAVISQKPSRDICQRGTSLTIQCQVDSQVTMMFWYRQQPGQSLTLIATANQGSEATYESGFVIDKFPISRPNLTFSTLTVSNMSPEDSSIYLCSVKPSVDITDGYTFGSGTRLTVV.

The DNA for the CDR3 is TGTGCCACCTCGGACACGAACACTGAAGCTTTCTTT. It yields the protein CATSDTNTEAFF. The rearrangement links TRBV24-1 to TRBJ1-1; possible D gene TRBD1, 5 bases. V was cut by 9 bases and J by 1 base, with 8 bases left in between. The CDR3 has 12 residues. Per the germline V gene, CDR1 is KGHDR and CDR2 is SFDVKD.

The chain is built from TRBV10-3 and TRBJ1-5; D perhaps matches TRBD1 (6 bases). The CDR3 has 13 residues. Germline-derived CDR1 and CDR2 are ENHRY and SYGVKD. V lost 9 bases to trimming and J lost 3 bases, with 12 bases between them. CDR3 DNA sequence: TGTGCCATGGGGGCGGCAGACAATCAGCCCCAGCATTTT. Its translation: CAMGAADNQPQHF.

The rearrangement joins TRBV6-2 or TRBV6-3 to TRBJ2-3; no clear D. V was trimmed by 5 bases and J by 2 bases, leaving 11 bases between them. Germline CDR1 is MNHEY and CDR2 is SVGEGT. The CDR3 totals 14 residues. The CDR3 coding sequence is TGTGCCAGCAGTAACAACCGTAACACAGATACGCAGTATTTT. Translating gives CASSNNRNTDTQYF.

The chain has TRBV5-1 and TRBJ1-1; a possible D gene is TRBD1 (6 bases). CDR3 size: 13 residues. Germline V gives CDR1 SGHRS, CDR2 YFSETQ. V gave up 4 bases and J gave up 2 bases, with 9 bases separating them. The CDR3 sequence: CASSADSNTEAFF. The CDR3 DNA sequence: TGCGCCAGCAGCGCGGACAGCAACACTGAAGCTTTCTTT.

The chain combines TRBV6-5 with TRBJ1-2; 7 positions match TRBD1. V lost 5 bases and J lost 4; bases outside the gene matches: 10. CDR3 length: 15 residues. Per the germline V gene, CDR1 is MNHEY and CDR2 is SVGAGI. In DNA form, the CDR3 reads TGTGCCAGCAGTCCTATGACAGGGAGGCTCTATGGCTACACCTTC. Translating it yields CASSPMTGRLYGYTF.

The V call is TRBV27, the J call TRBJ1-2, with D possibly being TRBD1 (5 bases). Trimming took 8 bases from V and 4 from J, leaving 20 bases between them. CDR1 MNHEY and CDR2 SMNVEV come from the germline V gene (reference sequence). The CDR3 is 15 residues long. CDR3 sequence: CASSSGAPLVYGYTF. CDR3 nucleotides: TGTGCCAGCTCATCTGGGGCACCGCTCGTCTATGGCTACACCTTC.

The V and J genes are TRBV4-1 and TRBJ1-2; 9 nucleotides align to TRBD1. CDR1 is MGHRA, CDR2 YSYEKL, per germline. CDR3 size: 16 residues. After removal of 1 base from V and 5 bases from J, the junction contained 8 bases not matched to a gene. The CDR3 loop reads CASSQGTGAARYGYTF. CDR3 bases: TGCGCCAGCAGCCAAGGGACAGGGGCGGCTAGGTATGGCTACACCTTC.

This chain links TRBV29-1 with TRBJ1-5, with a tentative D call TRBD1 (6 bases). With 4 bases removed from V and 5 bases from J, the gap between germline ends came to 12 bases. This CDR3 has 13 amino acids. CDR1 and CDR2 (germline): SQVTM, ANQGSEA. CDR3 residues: CSVAGGGYQPQHF. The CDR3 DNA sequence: TGCAGCGTTGCGGGAGGGGGGTATCAGCCCCAGCATTTT.

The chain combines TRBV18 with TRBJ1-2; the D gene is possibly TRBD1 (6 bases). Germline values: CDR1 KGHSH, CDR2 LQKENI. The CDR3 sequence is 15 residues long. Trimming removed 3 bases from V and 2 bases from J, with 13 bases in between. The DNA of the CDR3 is TGTGCCAGCTCACCTCCAAACGGACAGAACTATGGCTACACCTTC. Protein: CASSPPNGQNYGYTF.

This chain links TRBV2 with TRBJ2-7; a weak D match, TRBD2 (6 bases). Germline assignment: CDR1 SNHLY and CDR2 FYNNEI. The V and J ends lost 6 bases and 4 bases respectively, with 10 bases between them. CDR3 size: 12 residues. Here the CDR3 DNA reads TGTGCCAGCAGACCGGGAGAGTACGAGCAGTACTTC. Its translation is CASRPGEYEQYF.

In DNA, the CDR3 is TGTGCCAGCAGTTTCAGGGGATCCGGCTACACCTTC. It translates to CASSFRGSGYTF. The chain carries TRBV2 and TRBJ1-2, with a possible D match to TRBD1 (6 bases). Germline CDR1 SNHLY, CDR2 FYNNEI. The CDR3 length is 12 residues. Trimming removed 5 bases at V and 8 bases at J, with 12 bases between.

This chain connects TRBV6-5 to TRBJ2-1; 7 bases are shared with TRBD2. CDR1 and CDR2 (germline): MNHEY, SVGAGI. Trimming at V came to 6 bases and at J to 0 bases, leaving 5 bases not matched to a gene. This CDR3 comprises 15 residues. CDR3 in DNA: TGTGCCAGCAGCTTAGCGGGCCCCTCCTACAATGAGCAGTTCTTC. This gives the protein CASSLAGPSYNEQFF.

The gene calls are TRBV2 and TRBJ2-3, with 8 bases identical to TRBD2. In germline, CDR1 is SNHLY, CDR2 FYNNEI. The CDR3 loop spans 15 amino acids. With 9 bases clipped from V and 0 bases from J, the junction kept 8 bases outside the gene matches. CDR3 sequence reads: CASERTSLSTDTQYF. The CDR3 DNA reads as TGTGCCAGTGAGAGGACTAGCCTCAGCACAGATACGCAGTATTTT.

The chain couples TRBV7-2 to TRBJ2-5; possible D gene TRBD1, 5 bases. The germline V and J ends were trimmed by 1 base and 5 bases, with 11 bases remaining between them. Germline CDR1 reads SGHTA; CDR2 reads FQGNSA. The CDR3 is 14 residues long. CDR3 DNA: TGTGCCAGCAGCTTAGATCCAGGGTACGAGACCCAGTACTTC. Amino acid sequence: CASSLDPGYETQYF.

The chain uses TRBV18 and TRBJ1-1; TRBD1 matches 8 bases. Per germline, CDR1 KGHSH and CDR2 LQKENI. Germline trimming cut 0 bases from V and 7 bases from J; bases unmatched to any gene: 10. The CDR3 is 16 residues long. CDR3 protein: CASSPPTGRGQGEAFF. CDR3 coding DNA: TGTGCCAGCTCACCACCGACAGGCAGGGGGCAAGGTGAAGCTTTCTTT.